These 28 T cell receptor beta chains originate from one sample sequenced in a study of T cell responses to AZD1222 COVID-19 vaccine. Profiled with immunoSEQ multiplex PCR; TCRdb holds only in-frame clones, not every one. Here the sample spans 130,000 to 150,000 clones, under 95% being singletons. The source material was peripheral blood, sampled on day 0 of AZD1222 vaccination. These receptors were collected from an adult in good health.

The gene calls are TRBV6-5 and TRBJ2-5, with D uncertain. Looked up from germline, CDR1 is MNHEY and CDR2 is SVGAGI. The CDR3 loop spans 13 amino acids. Between the trimmed V and J ends, which lost 0 bases and 1 base, there was a span of 3 bases. CDR3 sequence: CASSYSFQETQYF. The CDR3 DNA is TGTGCCAGCAGTTACTCATTCCAAGAGACCCAGTACTTC.

CDR3 bases: TGTGCCAGCAGCTTAGGGGGCTATGGCTACACCTTC. Encoded protein: CASSLGGYGYTF. This chain connects TRBV7-2 to TRBJ1-2; unclear D gene. Per the germline V gene, CDR1 is SGHTA and CDR2 is FQGNSA. The V gene lost 1 base and the J gene lost 4 bases, with 4 bases spanning the gap. The CDR3 sequence is 12 residues long. Variable domain in full (rest from reference TRBV7-2 and TRBJ1-2): GAGVSQSPSNKVTEKGKDVELRCDPISGHTALYWYRQSLGQGLEFLIYFQGNSAPDKSGLPSDRFSAERTGGSVSTLTIQRTQQEDSAVYLCASSLGGYGYTFGSGTRLTVV.

Only one count was recorded for this clone. The gene calls are TRBV5-4 and TRBJ1-4, with no clear D. V lost 0 bases and J 8 bases, leaving 11 bases between the germline ends. CDR3 size: 14 residues. The germline gives CDR1 SGHNT, CDR2 YYREEE (reference sequence). In nucleotides, the CDR3 is TGTGCCAGCAGCTTGGGGGTGAGAGGGGAAAAACTGTTTTTT. Its protein product is CASSLGVRGEKLFF.

The gene calls are TRBV4-3 and TRBJ1-5; no definite D call. The CDR3 loop spans 15 amino acids. Per the germline V gene, CDR1 is LGHNA and CDR2 is YSLEER. V was cut by 0 bases and J by 9 bases, with 15 bases left in between. The CDR3 loop is CASSQDMGSSSPQHF. The CDR3 DNA reads as TGCGCCAGCAGCCAAGATATGGGATCAAGTTCGCCCCAGCATTTT.

This clone was detected once. The rearrangement joins TRBV9 to TRBJ1-1; the match to TRBD1 covers 9 bases. J lost 6 bases, V lost 4 bases, and 10 bases had no gene match. Germline assignment: CDR1 SGDLS and CDR2 YYNGEE. This CDR3 is 15 amino acids long. The CDR3 is CASSSRTGVWAEAFF. The CDR3 DNA sequence: TGTGCCAGCAGCTCCCGGACAGGGGTTTGGGCTGAAGCTTTCTTT.

The rearrangement uses TRBV7-2 and TRBJ1-5; the D gene is possibly TRBD1 (5 bases). Trimming took off 3 bases at V and 3 bases at J, with 9 bases between the two ends. Germline values: CDR1 SGHTA, CDR2 FQGNSA. The CDR3 is 14 residues long. The CDR3 region is CASSFRGDNQPQHF. The CDR3 DNA is TGTGCCAGCAGCTTTCGGGGGGACAATCAGCCCCAGCATTTT.

The CDR3 DNA reads TGTGCCAGCAGCTTAGCGGCCAGTCCAAATTCACCCCTCCACTTT. Amino acids: CASSLAASPNSPLHF. This chain links TRBV11-1 with TRBJ1-6; unclear D gene. Germline V CDR1 and CDR2: SGHAT, FQDESV (reference sequence). The CDR3 has 15 amino acids. With 0 bases removed from V and 7 bases from J, the gap between germline ends came to 10 bases.

The V call is TRBV2, the J call TRBJ2-1; no reliable D call. The CDR3 has 11 amino acids. V shed 6 bases and J shed 7 bases, with 7 bases lying between them. Per germline, CDR1 SNHLY and CDR2 FYNNEI. The CDR3 nucleotides read TGTGCCAGCAGATCAAGGAATGAGCAGTTCTTC. This encodes CASRSRNEQFF.

The count of this clone is one. The same CDR3 is also encoded by other DNA sequences in this sample. The J gene is TRBJ2-5, the V gene TRBV7-3; D not resolved. Germline lookup yields CDR1 SGHTA and CDR2 FQGTGA. Trimming pared 4 bases from V and 2 bases from J, leaving 11 bases between. This CDR3 has 14 residues. The CDR3 region is CASSSVGGQETQYF. In DNA form, the CDR3 reads TGTGCCAGCAGCTCGGTAGGCGGACAAGAGACCCAGTACTTC.

The chain links TRBV4-1 to TRBJ1-3, with 10 positions matching TRBD1. Germline loops: CDR1 MGHRA, CDR2 YSYEKL. After removal of 4 bases from V and 0 bases from J, the junction contained 3 bases not matched to a gene. CDR3 size: 16 residues. CDR3 coding DNA: TGCGCCAGCAGCCGGGACAGGGGATTCTCTGGAAACACCATATATTTT. It codes for CASSRDRGFSGNTIYF.

The genes are TRBV27 and TRBJ2-3; TRBD2 is a possible D gene (8 bases). Germline V gene sequence: CDR1 MNHEY, CDR2 SMNVEV (reference sequence). V was pared by 4 bases and J by 2 bases, with 16 bases between. This CDR3 has 16 amino acids. DNA for the CDR3: TGTGCCAGCAGTTCGGGAGGGGGCGGTTTCACAGATACGCAGTATTTT. The encoded protein is CASSSGGGGFTDTQYF.

This rearrangement joins TRBV2 to TRBJ1-1; possibly TRBD1 for D (6 bases). V lost 4 bases and J lost 2, with 14 bases in between. Germline assignment: CDR1 SNHLY and CDR2 FYNNEI. The CDR3 has 15 residues. The CDR3 region is CASSAVRTDNTEAFF. DNA for the CDR3: TGTGCCAGCAGTGCTGTGAGGACAGACAACACTGAAGCTTTCTTT.

The chain combines TRBV20-1 with TRBJ2-2, with D unresolved. V was shortened by 3 bases and J by 6 bases, with 11 bases between the two germline ends. The CDR3 covers 13 residues. Germline values: CDR1 DFQATT, CDR2 SNEGSKA (reference sequence). CDR3 DNA: TGCAGTGCTAGTTGTAGGGATGCCGGGGAGCTGTTTTTT. Translated: CSASCRDAGELFF.

The rearrangement uses TRBV7-3 and TRBJ2-2; maybe TRBD1 (5 bases). With 7 bases removed from V and 7 bases from J, the gap between germline ends came to 19 bases. Germline V CDR1 and CDR2: SGHTA, FQGTGA. This CDR3 is 15 amino acids long. Here the CDR3 DNA reads TGTGCCAGCATCCCGAACAGGAACAAGATCGGGGAGCTGTTTTTT. Amino acid sequence: CASIPNRNKIGELFF.

This chain joins TRBV7-9 and TRBJ2-7; TRBD2 matches 11 bases. CDR1 and CDR2 (germline): SEHNR, FQNEAQ (reference sequence). V was pared by 5 bases and J by 3 bases, with 12 bases of the junction left unmatched. The CDR3 consists of 17 residues. CDR3 nucleotides: TGTGCCAGCAGCCACCCAACAACTAGCGGGAGTGTCTACGAGCAGTACTTC. Translating gives CASSHPTTSGSVYEQYF.

J is TRBJ2-2 and V is TRBV5-3; 8 bases agree with TRBD1. Being an ORF, TRBV5-3 has a function that is uncertain. The CDR3 is 15 amino acids. After removal of 7 bases from V and 6 bases from J, the junction contained 11 bases not matched to a gene. CDR3 DNA: TGTGCCAGACAGACCCCCAGGGGGCGCGCCGGGGAGCTGTTTTTT. Translating gives CARQTPRGRAGELFF.

The rearrangement links TRBV5-1 to TRBJ2-1, with D tentatively TRBD1 or TRBD2 (6 bases each). The CDR3 is 15 residues long. Germline values: CDR1 SGHRS, CDR2 YFSETQ. V shed 0 bases and J shed 10 bases, with 17 bases lying between them. CDR3 sequence reads: CASSLEGGGYGEQFF. CDR3 nucleotide sequence: TGCGCCAGCAGCTTGGAGGGGGGCGGGTATGGGGAGCAGTTCTTC.

The V call is TRBV7-9, the J call TRBJ1-2; D might be TRBD1 (5 bases). This CDR3 is 15 amino acids long. Germline values: CDR1 SEHNR, CDR2 FQNEAQ (reference sequence). Trimming left V 5 bases short and J 4 bases short, with 17 bases between. The CDR3 sequence is CASSATGLGGYGYTF. In DNA, the CDR3 is TGTGCCAGCAGCGCCACCGGGCTTGGGGGCTATGGCTACACCTTC. The full variable domain, rest sourced from reference TRBV7-9 and TRBJ1-2, is DTGVSQNPRHKITKRGQNVTFRCDPISEHNRLYWYRQTLGQGPEFLTYFQNEAQLEKSRLLSDRFSAERPKGSFSTLEIQRTEQGDSAMYLCASSATGLGGYGYTFGSGTRLTVV.

The chain couples TRBV10-3 to TRBJ1-3; TRBD1 might be the D (5 bases). The CDR3 runs to 15 residues. The V gene's germline CDR1 is ENHRY and CDR2 SYGVKD. Trimming took off 8 bases at V and 0 bases at J, with 14 bases between the two ends. CDR3 DNA sequence: TGTGCCATCGCCAGGGTTCCAGACTCTGGAAACACCATATATTTT. Residues: CAIARVPDSGNTIYF.

The chain has TRBV5-5 and TRBJ2-3; D perhaps matches TRBD1 (5 bases). The germline V and J ends were trimmed by 4 bases and 4 bases, with 13 bases remaining between them. This CDR3 spans 14 amino acids. Germline assignment: CDR1 SGHKS and CDR2 YYEKEE (reference sequence). CDR3 amino acids: CASSPQGPPDTQYF. The CDR3 DNA follows: TGTGCCAGCAGCCCCCAGGGCCCGCCAGATACGCAGTATTTT.

J is TRBJ1-4 and V is TRBV24-1; D unclear. The ends were cut back, 3 bases at V and 7 bases at J, with 11 bases in the middle. The CDR3 extends over 14 amino acids. Germline V gene data show CDR1 as KGHDR and CDR2 as SFDVKD. The CDR3 bases are TGTGCCACCAGTGATCGGAGGGAGAGTGAAAAACTGTTTTTT. Protein: CATSDRRESEKLFF.

The chain is built from TRBV2 and TRBJ1-1, with TRBD1 matching 7 bases. The CDR3 extends over 16 amino acids. V trimming: 3 bases; J trimming: 1 base; junction bases outside the gene matches: 8. Germline V CDR1 and CDR2: SNHLY, FYNNEI. This chain's CDR3 is CASSESRTGENTEAFF. CDR3 nucleotide sequence: TGTGCCAGCAGTGAGAGCCGGACAGGCGAGAACACTGAAGCTTTCTTT.

Turning to this clone: The identical CDR3 is also encoded by other nucleotide sequences in the sample. The chain carries TRBV7-3 and TRBJ2-7; no firm D call. Trimming removed 2 bases at V and 2 bases at J, with 7 bases between. Germline lookup yields CDR1 SGHTA and CDR2 FQGTGA. This CDR3 is built from 13 residues. The CDR3 region has the DNA TGTGCCAGCAGCTTAGGGGTACCCTACGAGCAGTACTTC. Protein: CASSLGVPYEQYF.

V and J are TRBV21-1 and TRBJ1-1; the D segment call TRBD1 is taken from the table without a DNA check. TRBV21-1 is reported as a pseudogene. This CDR3 comprises 18 residues. CDR3 bases: TGTGCCAGCAGCAGAGAGGGACAGGGGGCTCCAGGGAACACTGAAGCTTTCTTT. Translation: CASSREGQGAPGNTEAFF.

This clone showed up many times. The genes are TRBV6-5 and TRBJ2-3; TRBD2 matches at 13 bases. This CDR3 is built from 15 residues. In germline, CDR1 is MNHEY, CDR2 SVGAGI. J gave up 6 bases and V 7 bases, and 7 bases lay outside the gene matches. The CDR3 loop is CASTRLAGGPDTQYF. CDR3 nucleotide sequence: TGTGCCAGCACCCGACTAGCGGGAGGCCCGGATACGCAGTATTTT.

In nucleotides, the CDR3 is TGTGCCAGCAGTGTCCCAGGGCGGGGTGGAAACACCATATATTTT. Encoded protein: CASSVPGRGGNTIYF. This chain connects TRBV25-1 to TRBJ1-3; D perhaps matches TRBD1 (5 bases). Germline CDR1 and CDR2: MGHDK and SYGVNS. Trimming pared 4 bases from V and 3 bases from J, leaving 13 bases between. The CDR3 sequence is 15 residues long.

V and J are TRBV5-1 and TRBJ1-6; D not certain. V dropped 1 base and J dropped 7 bases, with 12 bases sitting between them. CDR3 size: 15 residues. Germline V gene sequence: CDR1 SGHRS, CDR2 YFSETQ. The CDR3 DNA is TGCGCCAGCAGCTTGAGTGGTACCAGGAATTCACCCCTCCACTTT. Amino acids: CASSLSGTRNSPLHF.

In this sample, this clone turned up many times. The rearrangement links TRBV7-9 to TRBJ2-1, with D unresolved. The CDR3 sequence is 12 residues long. Germline V CDR1 and CDR2: SEHNR, FQNEAQ (reference sequence). Trimming shortened V by 5 bases and J by 10 bases, and 12 bases separated the two germline ends. CDR3 sequence: CASSPVGWEQFF. Here the CDR3 DNA reads TGTGCCAGCAGCCCAGTGGGGTGGGAGCAGTTCTTC.